This T cell receptor (beta chain) was identified during a study of CD8 T cells in ankylosing spondylitis. Findings and limits, study-wide: Blood of patients with ankylosing spondylitis appeared to be characterized by a TCR beta motif of several highly homologous variants.

TCRdb analysed the 5' RACE reads with MiXCR anew, one entry per CDR3 protein. Here the sample spans about 340,000 distinct CDR3 sequences, around 7.6% being singletons. This clonotype was detected a few times. What it binds is unknown. The length of the CDR3 is 14 residues. The ends were cut back, 3 bases at V and 5 bases at J, with 14 bases in the middle. Germline CDR1 SGHRS, CDR2 YFSETQ. Sequenced material: blood, either unsorted or a sorted T cell fraction (not recorded which). The V and J genes are TRBV5-1 and TRBJ2-5; possible D gene TRBD2, 6 bases. This clonotype was obtained from a male donor with ankylosing spondylitis. The CDR3: CASSSGGRGETQYF. In nucleotides, the CDR3 is TGCGCCAGCAGCTCCGGGGGTCGGGGTGAGACCCAGTACTTC.